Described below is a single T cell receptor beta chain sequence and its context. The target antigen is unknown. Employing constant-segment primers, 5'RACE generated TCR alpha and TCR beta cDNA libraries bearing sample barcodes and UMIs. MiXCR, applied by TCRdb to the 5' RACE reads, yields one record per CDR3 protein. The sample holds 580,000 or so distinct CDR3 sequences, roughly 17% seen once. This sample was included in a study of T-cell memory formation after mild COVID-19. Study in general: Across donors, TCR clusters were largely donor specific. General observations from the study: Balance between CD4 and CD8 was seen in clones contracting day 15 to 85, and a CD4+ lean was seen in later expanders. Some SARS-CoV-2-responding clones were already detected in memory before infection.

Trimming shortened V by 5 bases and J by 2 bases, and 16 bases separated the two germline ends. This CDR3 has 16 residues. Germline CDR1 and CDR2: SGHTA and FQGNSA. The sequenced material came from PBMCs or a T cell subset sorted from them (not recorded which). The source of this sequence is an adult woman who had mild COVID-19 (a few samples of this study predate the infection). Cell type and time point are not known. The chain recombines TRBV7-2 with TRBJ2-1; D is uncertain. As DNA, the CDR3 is TGTGCCAGCAGCCGTCGTTGGAGAGGTCCCTACAATGAGCAGTTCTTC. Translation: CASSRRWRGPYNEQFF.